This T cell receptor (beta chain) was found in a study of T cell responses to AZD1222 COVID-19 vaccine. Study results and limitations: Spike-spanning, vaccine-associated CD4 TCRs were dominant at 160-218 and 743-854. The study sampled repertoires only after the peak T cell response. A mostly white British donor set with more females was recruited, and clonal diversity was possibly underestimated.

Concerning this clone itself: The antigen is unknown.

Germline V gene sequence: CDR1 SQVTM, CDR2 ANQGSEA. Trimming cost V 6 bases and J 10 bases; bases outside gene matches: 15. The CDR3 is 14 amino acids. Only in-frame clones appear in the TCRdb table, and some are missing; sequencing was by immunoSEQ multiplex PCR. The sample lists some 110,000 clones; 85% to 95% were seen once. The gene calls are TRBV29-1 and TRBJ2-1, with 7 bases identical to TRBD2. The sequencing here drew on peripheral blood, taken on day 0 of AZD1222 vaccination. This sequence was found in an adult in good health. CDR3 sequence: CSVGSGGRGWEQFF. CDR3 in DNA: TGCAGCGTAGGCTCAGGCGGGAGAGGTTGGGAGCAGTTCTTC.